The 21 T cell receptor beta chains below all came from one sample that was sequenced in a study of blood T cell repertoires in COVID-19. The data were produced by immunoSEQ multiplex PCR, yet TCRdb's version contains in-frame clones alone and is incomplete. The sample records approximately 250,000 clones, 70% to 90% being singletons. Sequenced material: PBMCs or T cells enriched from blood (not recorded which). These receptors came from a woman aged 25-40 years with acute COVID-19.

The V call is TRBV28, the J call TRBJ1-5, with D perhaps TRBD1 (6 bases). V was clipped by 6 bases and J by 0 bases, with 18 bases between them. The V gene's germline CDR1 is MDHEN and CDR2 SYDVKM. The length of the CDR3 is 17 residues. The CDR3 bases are TGTGCCAGCAGCAACACCATCGGACAGTATAGCAATCAGCCCCAGCATTTT. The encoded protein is CASSNTIGQYSNQPQHF.

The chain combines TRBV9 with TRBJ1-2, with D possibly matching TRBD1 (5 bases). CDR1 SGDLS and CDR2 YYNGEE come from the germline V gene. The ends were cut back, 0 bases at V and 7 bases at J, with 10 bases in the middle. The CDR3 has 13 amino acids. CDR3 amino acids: CASSVAAGLGYTF. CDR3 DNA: TGTGCCAGCAGCGTAGCTGCAGGGCTTGGCTACACCTTC.

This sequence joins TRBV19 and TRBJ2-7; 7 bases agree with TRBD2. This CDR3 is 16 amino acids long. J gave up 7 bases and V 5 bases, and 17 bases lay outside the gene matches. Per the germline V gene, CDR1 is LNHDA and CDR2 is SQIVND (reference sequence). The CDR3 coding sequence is TGTGCCAGTAGTCGGTTTAGGACTAGTCCGAGCTCTGAGCAGTACTTC. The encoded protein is CASSRFRTSPSSEQYF.

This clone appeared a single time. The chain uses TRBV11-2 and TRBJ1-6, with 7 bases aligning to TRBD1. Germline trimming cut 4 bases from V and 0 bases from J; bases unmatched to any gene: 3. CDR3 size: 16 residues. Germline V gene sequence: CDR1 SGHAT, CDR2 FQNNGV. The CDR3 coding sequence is TGTGCCAGCAGCTACCAGGGGGGCTCCTATAATTCACCCCTCCACTTT. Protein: CASSYQGGSYNSPLHF.

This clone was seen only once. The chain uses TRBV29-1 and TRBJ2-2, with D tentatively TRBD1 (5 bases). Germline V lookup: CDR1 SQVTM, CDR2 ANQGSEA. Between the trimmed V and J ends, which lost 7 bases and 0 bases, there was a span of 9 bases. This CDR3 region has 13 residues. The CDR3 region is CSATGPNTGELFF. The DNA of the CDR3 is TGCAGCGCCACAGGCCCGAACACCGGGGAGCTGTTTTTT.

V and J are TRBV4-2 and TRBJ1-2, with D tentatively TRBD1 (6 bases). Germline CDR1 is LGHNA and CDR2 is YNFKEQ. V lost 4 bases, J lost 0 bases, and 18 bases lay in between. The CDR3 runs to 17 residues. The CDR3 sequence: CASSPGTFVLANYGYTF. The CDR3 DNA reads TGTGCCAGCAGCCCTGGGACATTTGTTCTAGCTAACTATGGCTACACCTTC.

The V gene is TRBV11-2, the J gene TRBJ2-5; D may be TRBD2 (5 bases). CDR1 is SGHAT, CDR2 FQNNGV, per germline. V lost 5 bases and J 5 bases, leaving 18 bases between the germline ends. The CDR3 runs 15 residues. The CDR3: CASSETRGAVETQYF. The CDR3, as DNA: TGTGCCAGCAGCGAGACACGGGGAGCAGTGGAGACCCAGTACTTC.

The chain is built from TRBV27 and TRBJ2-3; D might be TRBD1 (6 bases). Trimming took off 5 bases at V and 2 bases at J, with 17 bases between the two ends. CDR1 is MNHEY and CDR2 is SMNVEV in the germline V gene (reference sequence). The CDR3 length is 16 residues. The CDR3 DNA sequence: TGTGCCAGCAGTAGGGATAGTACAGGGAACACAGATACGCAGTATTTT. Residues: CASSRDSTGNTDTQYF.

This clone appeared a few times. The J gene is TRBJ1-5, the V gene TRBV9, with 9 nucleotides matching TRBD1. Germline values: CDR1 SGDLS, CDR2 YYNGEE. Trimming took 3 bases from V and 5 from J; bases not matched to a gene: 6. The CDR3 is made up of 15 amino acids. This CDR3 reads CASSAGTGRDQPQHF. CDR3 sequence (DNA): TGTGCCAGCAGCGCGGGGACAGGGAGGGATCAGCCCCAGCATTTT.

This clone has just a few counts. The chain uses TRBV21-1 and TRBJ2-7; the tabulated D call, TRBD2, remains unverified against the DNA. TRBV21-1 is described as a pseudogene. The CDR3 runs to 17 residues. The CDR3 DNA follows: TGTGCCAGCAGCAAAGGAGTATCTAGCGGGGATTCCTACGAGCAGTACTTC. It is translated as CASSKGVSSGDSYEQYF.

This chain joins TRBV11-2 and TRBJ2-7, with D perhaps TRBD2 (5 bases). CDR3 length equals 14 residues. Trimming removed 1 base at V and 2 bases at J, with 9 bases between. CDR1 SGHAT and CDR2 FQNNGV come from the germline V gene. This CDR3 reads CASSLGGPPYEQYF. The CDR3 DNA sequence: TGTGCCAGCAGCTTAGGAGGGCCGCCCTACGAGCAGTACTTC. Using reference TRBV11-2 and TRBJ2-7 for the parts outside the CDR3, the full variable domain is EAGVAQSPRYKIIEKRQSVAFWCNPISGHATLYWYQQILGQGPKLLIQFQNNGVVDDSQLPKDRFSAERLKGVDSTLKIQPAKLEDSAVYLCASSLGGPPYEQYFGPGTRLTVT.

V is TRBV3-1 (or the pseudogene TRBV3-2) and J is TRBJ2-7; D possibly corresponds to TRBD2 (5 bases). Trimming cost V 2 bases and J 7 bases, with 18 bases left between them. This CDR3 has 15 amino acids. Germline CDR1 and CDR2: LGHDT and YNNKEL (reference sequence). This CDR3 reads CASSQTKTIAREQYF. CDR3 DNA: TGTGCCAGCAGCCAAACCAAGACAATAGCGAGGGAGCAGTACTTC.

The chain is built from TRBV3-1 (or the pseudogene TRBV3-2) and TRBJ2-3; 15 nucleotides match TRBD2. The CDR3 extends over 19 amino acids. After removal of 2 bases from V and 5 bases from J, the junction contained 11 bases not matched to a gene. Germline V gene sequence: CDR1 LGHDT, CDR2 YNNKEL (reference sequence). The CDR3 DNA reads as TGTGCCAGCAGCCAAAAAGGACTAGCGGGAGGGCCTTTGAGAGATACGCAGTATTTT. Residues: CASSQKGLAGGPLRDTQYF.

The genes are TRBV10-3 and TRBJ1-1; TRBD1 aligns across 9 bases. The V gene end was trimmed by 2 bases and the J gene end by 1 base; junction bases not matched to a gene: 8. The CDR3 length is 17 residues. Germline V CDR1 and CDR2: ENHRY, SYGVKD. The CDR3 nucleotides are TGTGCCATCAGTGAGGAGGGACAGGGCAGATGGAACACTGAAGCTTTCTTT. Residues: CAISEEGQGRWNTEAFF.

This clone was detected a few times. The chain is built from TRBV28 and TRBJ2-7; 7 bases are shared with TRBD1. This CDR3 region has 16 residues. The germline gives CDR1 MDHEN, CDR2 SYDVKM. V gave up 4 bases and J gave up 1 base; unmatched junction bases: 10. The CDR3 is CASSSTIRQGSYEQYF. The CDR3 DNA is TGTGCCAGCAGTTCGACGATCCGACAGGGATCCTACGAGCAGTACTTC. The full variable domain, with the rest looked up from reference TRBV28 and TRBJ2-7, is DVKVTQSSRYLVKRTGEKVFLECVQDMDHENMFWYRQDPGLGLRLIYFSYDVKMKEKGDIPEGYSVSREKKERFSLILESASTNQTSMYLCASSSTIRQGSYEQYFGPGTRLTVT.

CDR3: CASSPGQGNTEAFF. The CDR3 DNA reads as TGCGCCAGCAGCCCGGGACAGGGGAACACTGAAGCTTTCTTT. This chain joins TRBV5-1 and TRBJ1-1; 9 positions match TRBD1. CDR1 and CDR2 (germline): SGHRS, YFSETQ. Trimming cost V 4 bases and J 1 base; bases outside gene matches: 2. The length of the CDR3 is 14 residues.

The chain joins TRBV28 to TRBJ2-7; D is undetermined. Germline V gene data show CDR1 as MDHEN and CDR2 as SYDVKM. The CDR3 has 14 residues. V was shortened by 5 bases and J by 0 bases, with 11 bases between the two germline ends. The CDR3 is CASSLPPSSYEQYF. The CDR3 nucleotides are TGTGCCAGCAGTCTCCCCCCGAGCTCCTACGAGCAGTACTTC.

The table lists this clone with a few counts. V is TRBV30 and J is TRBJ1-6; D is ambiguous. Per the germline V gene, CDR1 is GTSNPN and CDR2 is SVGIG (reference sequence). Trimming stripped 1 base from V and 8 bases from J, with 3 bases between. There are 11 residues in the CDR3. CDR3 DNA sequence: TGTGCCTGGAGTGCATATTCACCCCTCCACTTT. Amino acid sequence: CAWSAYSPLHF. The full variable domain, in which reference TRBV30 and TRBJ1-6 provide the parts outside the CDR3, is SQTIHQWPATLVQPVGSPLSLECTVEGTSNPNLYWYRQAAGRGLQLLFYSVGIGQISSEVPQNLSASRPQDRQFILSSKKLLLSDSGFYLCAWSAYSPLHFGNGTRLTVT.

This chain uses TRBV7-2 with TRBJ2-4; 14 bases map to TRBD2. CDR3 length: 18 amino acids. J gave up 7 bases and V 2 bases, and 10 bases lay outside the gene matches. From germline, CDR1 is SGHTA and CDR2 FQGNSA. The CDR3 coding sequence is TGTGCCAGCAGCTTATCCCCGGGACTAGCGGGAGATGAGAACATTCAGTACTTC. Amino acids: CASSLSPGLAGDENIQYF.

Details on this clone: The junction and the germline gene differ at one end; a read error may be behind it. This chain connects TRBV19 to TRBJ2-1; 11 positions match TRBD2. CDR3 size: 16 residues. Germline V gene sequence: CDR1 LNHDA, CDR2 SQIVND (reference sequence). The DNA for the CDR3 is TGTGCCAGTAGTGTAGATACTAGCGGGAGTTACAATGAGCAGTTCTTC. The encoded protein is CASSVDTSGSYNEQFF.

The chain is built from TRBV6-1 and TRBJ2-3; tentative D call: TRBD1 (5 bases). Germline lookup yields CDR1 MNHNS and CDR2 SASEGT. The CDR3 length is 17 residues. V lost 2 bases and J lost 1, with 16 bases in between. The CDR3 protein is CASSELEGAGGTDTQYF. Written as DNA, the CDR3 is TGTGCCAGCAGTGAACTAGAAGGGGCTGGGGGCACAGATACGCAGTATTTT.